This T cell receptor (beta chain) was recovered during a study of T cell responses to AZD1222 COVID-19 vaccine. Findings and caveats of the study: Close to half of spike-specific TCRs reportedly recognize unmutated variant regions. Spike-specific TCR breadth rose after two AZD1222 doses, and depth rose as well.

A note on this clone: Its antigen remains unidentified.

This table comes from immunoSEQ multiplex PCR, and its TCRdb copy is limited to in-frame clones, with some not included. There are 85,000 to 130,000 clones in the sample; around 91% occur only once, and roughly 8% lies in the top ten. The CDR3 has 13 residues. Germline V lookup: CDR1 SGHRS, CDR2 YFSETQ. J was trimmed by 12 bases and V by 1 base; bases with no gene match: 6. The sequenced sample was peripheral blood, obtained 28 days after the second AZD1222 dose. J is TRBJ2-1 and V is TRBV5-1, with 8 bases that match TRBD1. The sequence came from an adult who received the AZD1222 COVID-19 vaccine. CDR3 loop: CASSLTEDRGQFF. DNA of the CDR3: TGCGCCAGCAGCTTGACCGAAGACAGGGGGCAGTTCTTC.